These T cell receptor beta chains were read from a single sample in a study of blood T cell repertoires in COVID-19. TCRdb's copy holds only in-frame clones and misses some; the assay was immunoSEQ multiplex PCR. The table records 100,000 or so clones, approximately 80% of them present only once. Input material: peripheral blood. Every receptor here comes from a woman at least 80 years old with acute or convalescent COVID-19. Both conserved end residues are part of each CDR3. Fields, in order: V gene, J gene, D gene, clone size, CDR3 DNA, CDR3 protein. D genes are given only for firm matches. Size values are once, few and many counts, or a class for expanded clones, and some rows have none.

v_call: TRBV6-5; j_call: TRBJ2-5; d_call: -; clone_size: -; cdr3_nt: TGTGCCAGCAGTTCCGGGACATTAAGGAAGGCCCAGTACTTC; cdr3_aa: CASSSGTLRKAQYF
v_call: TRBV28; j_call: TRBJ2-1; d_call: TRBD2; clone_size: -; cdr3_nt: TGTGCCAGCAGCTTAGGGGCTAGCGGGAGTGGGTGGCAGTTCTTC; cdr3_aa: CASSLGASGSGWQFF
v_call: TRBV4-2; j_call: TRBJ1-1; d_call: -; clone_size: -; cdr3_nt: TGTGCCAGCAGCCAAGACACAGGGACGGTGAACACTGAAGCTTTCTTT; cdr3_aa: CASSQDTGTVNTEAFF
v_call: TRBV29-1; j_call: TRBJ2-5; d_call: TRBD2; clone_size: once; cdr3_nt: TGCAGCGTTGAGGCTAGCGGGAGGGAGACCCAGTACTTC; cdr3_aa: CSVEASGRETQYF
v_call: TRBV5-6; j_call: TRBJ1-2; d_call: -; clone_size: -; cdr3_nt: TGTGCCAGCAGCATAAGGTCATGGTCAGGTGGGGGCGATCATGGCTACACCTTC; cdr3_aa: CASSIRSWSGGGDHGYTF
v_call: TRBV5-1; j_call: TRBJ2-6; d_call: TRBD1; clone_size: -; cdr3_nt: TGCGCCAGCAGCTTGGTGGAACAGGGGAATGGGGCCAACGTCCTGACTTTC; cdr3_aa: CASSLVEQGNGANVLTF
v_call: TRBV28; j_call: TRBJ2-2; d_call: TRBD1; clone_size: -; cdr3_nt: TGTGCCAGCAGTCCCCGGACAGGGACGACCGGGGAGCTGTTTTTT; cdr3_aa: CASSPRTGTTGELFF
v_call: TRBV7-2; j_call: TRBJ1-2; d_call: TRBD1; clone_size: -; cdr3_nt: TGTGCCAGCAGCTTAAGGGGAGACAGGGCGATGCACTATGGCTACACCTTC; cdr3_aa: CASSLRGDRAMHYGYTF
v_call: TRBV18; j_call: TRBJ1-5; d_call: -; clone_size: -; cdr3_nt: TGTGCCAGCTCCCTAGCGAGGGGAGCCACGAATCAGCCCCAGCATTTT; cdr3_aa: CASSLARGATNQPQHF
v_call: TRBV15; j_call: TRBJ1-2; d_call: TRBD1; clone_size: -; cdr3_nt: TGTGCCACCAGCAGAGCCGGTACGACAGGGGACTATGGCTACACCTTC; cdr3_aa: CATSRAGTTGDYGYTF
v_call: TRBV29-1; j_call: TRBJ1-4; d_call: TRBD1; clone_size: -; cdr3_nt: TGCAGCGTTGAGCGGCAGGGGGGCGAAAAACTGTTTTTT; cdr3_aa: CSVERQGGEKLFF
v_call: TRBV7-2; j_call: TRBJ1-3; d_call: TRBD1; clone_size: -; cdr3_nt: TGTGCCAGCAGCTTAGGGACAGGGCTTAGCTCTGGAAACACCATATATTTT; cdr3_aa: CASSLGTGLSSGNTIYF
v_call: TRBV20-1; j_call: TRBJ1-2; d_call: -; clone_size: few; cdr3_nt: TGCAGTGCTAGGTTCGATGGCTACACCTTC; cdr3_aa: CSARFDGYTF
v_call: TRBV11-3; j_call: TRBJ2-6; d_call: TRBD1; clone_size: few; cdr3_nt: TGTGCCAGCAGCTCAGGGGGTGCGGGGGCCAACGTCCTGACTTTC; cdr3_aa: CASSSGGAGANVLTF
v_call: TRBV6-1; j_call: TRBJ2-7; d_call: -; clone_size: -; cdr3_nt: TGTGCCAGCAGTTCCAGCGGACCCTACGAGCAGTACTTC; cdr3_aa: CASSSSGPYEQYF
v_call: TRBV7-2; j_call: TRBJ1-2; d_call: -; clone_size: -; cdr3_nt: TGTGCCAGCAGCTCGGAGGGTCTCGGCTACACCTTC; cdr3_aa: CASSSEGLGYTF
v_call: TRBV5-1; j_call: TRBJ2-3; d_call: TRBD2; clone_size: -; cdr3_nt: TGCGCCAGCAGCTTGGATTCGCTAGCGGGAAGCACAGATACGCAGTATTTT; cdr3_aa: CASSLDSLAGSTDTQYF
v_call: TRBV28; j_call: TRBJ2-7; d_call: TRBD1; clone_size: -; cdr3_nt: TGTGCCAGCAGCCACAACAGGGGGCAAAGGTACGAGCAGTACTTC; cdr3_aa: CASSHNRGQRYEQYF
v_call: TRBV7-2; j_call: TRBJ2-3; d_call: TRBD2; clone_size: -; cdr3_nt: TGTGCCAGCAGCCTTAGCGGGAGGGCCTTAGATACGCAGTATTTT; cdr3_aa: CASSLSGRALDTQYF
v_call: TRBV28; j_call: TRBJ2-7; d_call: TRBD1; clone_size: -; cdr3_nt: TGTGCCAGCAGCAGGACAGGGCCCGAGCAGTACTTC; cdr3_aa: CASSRTGPEQYF
v_call: TRBV6-5; j_call: TRBJ1-2; d_call: -; clone_size: -; cdr3_nt: TGTGCCAGCAGTAGGCAAAGGGGTAACTATGGCTACACCTTC; cdr3_aa: CASSRQRGNYGYTF
v_call: TRBV19; j_call: TRBJ2-5; d_call: -; clone_size: -; cdr3_nt: TGTGCCAGTAGTATATTGGGGGCCGTGGCCCAGTACTTC; cdr3_aa: CASSILGAVAQYF
v_call: TRBV27; j_call: TRBJ2-5; d_call: -; clone_size: -; cdr3_nt: TGTGCCAGCAGCCGCGACCCAGGGAAAGAGACCCAGTACTTC; cdr3_aa: CASSRDPGKETQYF
v_call: TRBV10-2; j_call: TRBJ1-5; d_call: TRBD1; clone_size: -; cdr3_nt: TGCGCCAGCAGCCAGGGACAGGGGCGTCAGCCCCAGCATTTT; cdr3_aa: CASSQGQGRQPQHF
v_call: TRBV2; j_call: TRBJ1-1; d_call: -; clone_size: once; cdr3_nt: TGTGCCAGCAGTGAAGCCCTACAGGCGTACACTGAAGCTTTCTTT; cdr3_aa: CASSEALQAYTEAFF
v_call: TRBV29-1; j_call: TRBJ2-2; d_call: TRBD1; clone_size: few; cdr3_nt: TGCAGCGCCAGGGGGCTAGGCGGGGAGCTGTTTTTT; cdr3_aa: CSARGLGGELFF
v_call: TRBV5-1; j_call: TRBJ2-2; d_call: TRBD1; clone_size: -; cdr3_nt: TGCGCCAGCAGCTTGAGGACAGGGGCGAACACCGGGGAGCTGTTTTTT; cdr3_aa: CASSLRTGANTGELFF
v_call: TRBV7-6; j_call: TRBJ2-5; d_call: -; clone_size: -; cdr3_nt: TGTGCCAGCAGCCCGGGGGTCGGGGGAGGAGAGACCCAGTACTTC; cdr3_aa: CASSPGVGGGETQYF
v_call: TRBV18; j_call: TRBJ2-3; d_call: -; clone_size: -; cdr3_nt: TGTGCCAGCTCACTATTTTACAGGGTGTCGGGAGGAGATACGCAGTATTTT; cdr3_aa: CASSLFYRVSGGDTQYF
v_call: TRBV4-1; j_call: TRBJ2-5; d_call: -; clone_size: -; cdr3_nt: TGCGCCAGCAGCCAAGAGATTGGGGGGGAGACCCAGTACTTC; cdr3_aa: CASSQEIGGETQYF
v_call: TRBV27; j_call: TRBJ1-5; d_call: TRBD1; clone_size: -; cdr3_nt: TGTGCCAGCAGTCGGCGGGACAGGGGTAATCAGCCCCAGCATTTT; cdr3_aa: CASSRRDRGNQPQHF
v_call: TRBV5-1; j_call: TRBJ1-3; d_call: -; clone_size: -; cdr3_nt: TGCGCCAGCAGCCCTGGGGCGGAGGGAAACACCATATATTTT; cdr3_aa: CASSPGAEGNTIYF
v_call: TRBV29-1; j_call: TRBJ1-2; d_call: -; clone_size: -; cdr3_nt: TGCAGCACCCTAACGGATGGCTACACCTTC; cdr3_aa: CSTLTDGYTF
v_call: TRBV5-8; j_call: TRBJ1-2; d_call: TRBD1; clone_size: -; cdr3_nt: TGTGCCAGCAGCTCTCGTTGGAGGGGGCGGACGAATGGCTACACCTTC; cdr3_aa: CASSSRWRGRTNGYTF
v_call: TRBV7-9; j_call: TRBJ1-1; d_call: TRBD1; clone_size: -; cdr3_nt: TGTGCCAGCAGCGGACAGGGGGAATTGGAAGCTTTCTTT; cdr3_aa: CASSGQGELEAFF
v_call: TRBV2; j_call: TRBJ2-3; d_call: TRBD1; clone_size: -; cdr3_nt: TGTGCCAGCAGCCAGGACAGGGGGCCCACAGATACGCAGTATTTT; cdr3_aa: CASSQDRGPTDTQYF
v_call: TRBV24-1; j_call: TRBJ2-1; d_call: -; clone_size: once; cdr3_nt: TGTGCCACCGGTGATAGCTTCTACAATGAGCAGTTCTTC; cdr3_aa: CATGDSFYNEQFF
v_call: TRBV18; j_call: TRBJ1-5; d_call: TRBD1; clone_size: few; cdr3_nt: TGTGCCAGCTCACCCCAGGGGGCTGGCAATCAGCCCCAGCATTTT; cdr3_aa: CASSPQGAGNQPQHF
v_call: TRBV28; j_call: TRBJ1-5; d_call: -; clone_size: -; cdr3_nt: TGTGCCAGCAATACAGCAGATATCAGCAATCAGCCCCAGCATTTT; cdr3_aa: CASNTADISNQPQHF
v_call: TRBV12-3/TRBV12-4; j_call: TRBJ2-7; d_call: -; clone_size: -; cdr3_nt: TGTGCCAGCAGTTTCTCCAGGGGCCACGAGCAGTACTTC; cdr3_aa: CASSFSRGHEQYF
v_call: TRBV5-1; j_call: TRBJ2-5; d_call: TRBD2; clone_size: once; cdr3_nt: TGCGCCAGCAGCTTTGGGACTAGCGGGATCGAGACCCAGTACTTC; cdr3_aa: CASSFGTSGIETQYF
v_call: TRBV18; j_call: TRBJ2-7; d_call: TRBD2; clone_size: -; cdr3_nt: TGTGCCAGCTCACCCAGCGGGAGCTCCTACGAGCAGTACTTC; cdr3_aa: CASSPSGSSYEQYF
v_call: TRBV7-8; j_call: TRBJ2-1; d_call: TRBD2; clone_size: -; cdr3_nt: TGTGCCAGCAGCTTGAGGACTAGTCTGGGCAATGAGCAGTTCTTC; cdr3_aa: CASSLRTSLGNEQFF
v_call: TRBV18; j_call: TRBJ1-6; d_call: TRBD1; clone_size: -; cdr3_nt: TGTGCCAGCTCACCGGCCCGGGACAGGGACTCACCCCTCCACTTT; cdr3_aa: CASSPARDRDSPLHF
v_call: TRBV18; j_call: TRBJ2-1; d_call: TRBD2; clone_size: -; cdr3_nt: TGTGCCAGCTCACCGGGACTAGCGGGAGGGCCGTGGGAGCAGTTCTTC; cdr3_aa: CASSPGLAGGPWEQFF
v_call: TRBV5-1; j_call: TRBJ2-1; d_call: TRBD1; clone_size: -; cdr3_nt: TGCGCCAGCAGCGGACAGGGATACAATGAGCAGTTCTTC; cdr3_aa: CASSGQGYNEQFF
v_call: TRBV7-8; j_call: TRBJ1-3; d_call: -; clone_size: once; cdr3_nt: TGTGCCAGCAGCCCCTCAGGGGTCTCTGGAAACACCATATATTTT; cdr3_aa: CASSPSGVSGNTIYF
v_call: TRBV24-1; j_call: TRBJ1-2; d_call: -; clone_size: few; cdr3_nt: TGTGCCACCAGTCAGGGGATGGGCTACACCTTC; cdr3_aa: CATSQGMGYTF